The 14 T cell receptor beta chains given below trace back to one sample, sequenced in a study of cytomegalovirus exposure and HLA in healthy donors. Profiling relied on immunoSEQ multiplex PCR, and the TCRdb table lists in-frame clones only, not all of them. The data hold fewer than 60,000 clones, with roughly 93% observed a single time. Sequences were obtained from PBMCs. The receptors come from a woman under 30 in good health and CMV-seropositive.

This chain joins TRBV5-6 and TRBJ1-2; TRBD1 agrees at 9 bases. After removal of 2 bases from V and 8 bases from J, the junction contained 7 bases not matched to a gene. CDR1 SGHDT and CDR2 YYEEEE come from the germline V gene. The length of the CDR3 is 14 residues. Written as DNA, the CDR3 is TGTGCCAGCAGCTTTTCACAGGGGGCCAGCGGCTACACCTTC. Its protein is CASSFSQGASGYTF.

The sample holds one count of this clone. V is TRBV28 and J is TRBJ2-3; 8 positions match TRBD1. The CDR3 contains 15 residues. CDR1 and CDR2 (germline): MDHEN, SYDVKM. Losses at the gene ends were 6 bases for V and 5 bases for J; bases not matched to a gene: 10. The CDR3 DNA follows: TGTGCCAGCAGCGCGGGACAGGATATCAGAGATACGCAGTATTTT. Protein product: CASSAGQDIRDTQYF.

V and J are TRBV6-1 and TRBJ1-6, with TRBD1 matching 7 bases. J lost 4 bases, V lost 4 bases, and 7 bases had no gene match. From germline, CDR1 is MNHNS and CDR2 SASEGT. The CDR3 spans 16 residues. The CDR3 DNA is TGTGCCAGCAGTGTGGGGACAGTCATATATAATTCACCCCTCCACTTT. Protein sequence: CASSVGTVIYNSPLHF.

CDR3 protein: CASSLWAGVTYEQYF. The CDR3, as DNA: TGCGCCAGCAGCTTGTGGGCAGGGGTGACCTACGAGCAGTACTTC. This rearrangement joins TRBV5-1 to TRBJ2-7; possibly TRBD1 for D (6 bases). From germline, CDR1 is SGHRS and CDR2 YFSETQ. CDR3 length equals 15 residues. Between the trimmed V and J ends, which lost 1 base and 2 bases, there was a span of 13 bases.

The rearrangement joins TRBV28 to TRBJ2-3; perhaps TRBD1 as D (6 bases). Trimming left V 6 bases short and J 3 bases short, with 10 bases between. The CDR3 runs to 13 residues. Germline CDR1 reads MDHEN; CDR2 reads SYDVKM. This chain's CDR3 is CASSQGGTDTQYF. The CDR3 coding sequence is TGTGCCAGCAGCCAAGGGGGTACAGATACGCAGTATTTT.

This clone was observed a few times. The CDR3 reads CSVFRDRGQRDYGYTF. DNA of the CDR3: TGCAGCGTGTTCCGGGACAGGGGGCAGAGGGACTATGGCTACACCTTC. This chain joins TRBV29-1 and TRBJ1-2, with TRBD1 identical over 12 bases. Germline trimming cut 6 bases from V and 3 bases from J; bases unmatched to any gene: 11. The CDR3 covers 16 residues. Germline V CDR1 and CDR2: SQVTM, ANQGSEA. Based on the CDR3 plus reference TRBV29-1 and TRBJ1-2, the full variable domain is SAVISQKPSRDICQRGTSLTIQCQVDSQVTMMFWYRQQPGQSLTLIATANQGSEATYESGFVIDKFPISRPNLTFSTLTVSNMSPEDSSIYLCSVFRDRGQRDYGYTFGSGTRLTVV.

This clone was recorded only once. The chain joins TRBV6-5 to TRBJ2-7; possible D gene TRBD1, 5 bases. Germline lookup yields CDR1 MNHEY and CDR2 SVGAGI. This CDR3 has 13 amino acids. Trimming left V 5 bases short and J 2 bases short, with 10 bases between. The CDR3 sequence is CASSAQGTYEQYF. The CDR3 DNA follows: TGTGCCAGCAGTGCTCAGGGAACCTACGAGCAGTACTTC.

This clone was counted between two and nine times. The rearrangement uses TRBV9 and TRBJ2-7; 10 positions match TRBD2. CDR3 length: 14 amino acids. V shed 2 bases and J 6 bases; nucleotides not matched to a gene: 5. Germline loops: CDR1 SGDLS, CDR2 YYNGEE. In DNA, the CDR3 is TGTGCCAGCAGCGTCCGTAGCGGGGGGCTCGAGCAGTACTTC. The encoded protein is CASSVRSGGLEQYF.

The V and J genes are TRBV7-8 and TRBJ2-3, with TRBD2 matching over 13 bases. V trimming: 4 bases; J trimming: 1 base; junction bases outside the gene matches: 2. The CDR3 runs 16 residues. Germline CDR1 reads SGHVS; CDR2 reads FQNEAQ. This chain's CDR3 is CASSWGTSGGTDTQYF. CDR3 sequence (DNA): TGTGCCAGCAGCTGGGGGACTAGCGGGGGCACAGATACGCAGTATTTT. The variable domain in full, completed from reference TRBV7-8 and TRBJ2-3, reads GAGVSQSPRYKVAKRGQDVALRCDPISGHVSLFWYQQALGQGPEFLTYFQNEAQLDKSGLPSDRFFAERPEGSVSTLKIQRTQQEDSAVYLCASSWGTSGGTDTQYFGPGTRLTVL.

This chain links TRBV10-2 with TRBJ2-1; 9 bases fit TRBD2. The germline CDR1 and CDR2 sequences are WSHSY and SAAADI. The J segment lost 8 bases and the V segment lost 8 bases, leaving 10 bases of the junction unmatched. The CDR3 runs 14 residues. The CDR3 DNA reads TGCGCCAGCTTATACGCGGGGGGGCCTCATGAGCAGTTCTTC. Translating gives CASLYAGGPHEQFF.

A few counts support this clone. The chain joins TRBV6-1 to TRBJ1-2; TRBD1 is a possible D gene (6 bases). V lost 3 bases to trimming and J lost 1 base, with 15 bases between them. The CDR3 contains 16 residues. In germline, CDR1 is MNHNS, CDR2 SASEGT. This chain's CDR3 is CASSERTVKLNYGYTF. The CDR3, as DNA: TGTGCCAGCAGTGAGCGGACAGTCAAACTTAACTATGGCTACACCTTC.

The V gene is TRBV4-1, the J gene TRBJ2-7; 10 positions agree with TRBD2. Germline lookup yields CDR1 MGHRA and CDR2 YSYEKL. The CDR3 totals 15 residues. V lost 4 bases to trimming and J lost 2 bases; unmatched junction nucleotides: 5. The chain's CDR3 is CASSRYLAGAYEQYF. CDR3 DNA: TGCGCCAGCAGCCGGTATCTAGCGGGGGCCTACGAGCAGTACTTC.

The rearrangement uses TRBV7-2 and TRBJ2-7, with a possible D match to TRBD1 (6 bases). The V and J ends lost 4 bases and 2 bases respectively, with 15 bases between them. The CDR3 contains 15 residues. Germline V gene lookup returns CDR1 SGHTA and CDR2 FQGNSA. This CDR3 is CASSYRAVGPYEQYF. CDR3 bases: TGTGCCAGCAGCTACAGGGCGGTAGGACCCTACGAGCAGTACTTC.

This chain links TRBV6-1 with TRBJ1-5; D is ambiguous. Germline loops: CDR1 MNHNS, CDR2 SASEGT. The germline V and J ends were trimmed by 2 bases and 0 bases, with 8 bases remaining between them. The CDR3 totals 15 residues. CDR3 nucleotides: TGTGCCAGCAGTGAATACGAGAATAGCAATCAGCCCCAGCATTTT. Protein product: CASSEYENSNQPQHF.